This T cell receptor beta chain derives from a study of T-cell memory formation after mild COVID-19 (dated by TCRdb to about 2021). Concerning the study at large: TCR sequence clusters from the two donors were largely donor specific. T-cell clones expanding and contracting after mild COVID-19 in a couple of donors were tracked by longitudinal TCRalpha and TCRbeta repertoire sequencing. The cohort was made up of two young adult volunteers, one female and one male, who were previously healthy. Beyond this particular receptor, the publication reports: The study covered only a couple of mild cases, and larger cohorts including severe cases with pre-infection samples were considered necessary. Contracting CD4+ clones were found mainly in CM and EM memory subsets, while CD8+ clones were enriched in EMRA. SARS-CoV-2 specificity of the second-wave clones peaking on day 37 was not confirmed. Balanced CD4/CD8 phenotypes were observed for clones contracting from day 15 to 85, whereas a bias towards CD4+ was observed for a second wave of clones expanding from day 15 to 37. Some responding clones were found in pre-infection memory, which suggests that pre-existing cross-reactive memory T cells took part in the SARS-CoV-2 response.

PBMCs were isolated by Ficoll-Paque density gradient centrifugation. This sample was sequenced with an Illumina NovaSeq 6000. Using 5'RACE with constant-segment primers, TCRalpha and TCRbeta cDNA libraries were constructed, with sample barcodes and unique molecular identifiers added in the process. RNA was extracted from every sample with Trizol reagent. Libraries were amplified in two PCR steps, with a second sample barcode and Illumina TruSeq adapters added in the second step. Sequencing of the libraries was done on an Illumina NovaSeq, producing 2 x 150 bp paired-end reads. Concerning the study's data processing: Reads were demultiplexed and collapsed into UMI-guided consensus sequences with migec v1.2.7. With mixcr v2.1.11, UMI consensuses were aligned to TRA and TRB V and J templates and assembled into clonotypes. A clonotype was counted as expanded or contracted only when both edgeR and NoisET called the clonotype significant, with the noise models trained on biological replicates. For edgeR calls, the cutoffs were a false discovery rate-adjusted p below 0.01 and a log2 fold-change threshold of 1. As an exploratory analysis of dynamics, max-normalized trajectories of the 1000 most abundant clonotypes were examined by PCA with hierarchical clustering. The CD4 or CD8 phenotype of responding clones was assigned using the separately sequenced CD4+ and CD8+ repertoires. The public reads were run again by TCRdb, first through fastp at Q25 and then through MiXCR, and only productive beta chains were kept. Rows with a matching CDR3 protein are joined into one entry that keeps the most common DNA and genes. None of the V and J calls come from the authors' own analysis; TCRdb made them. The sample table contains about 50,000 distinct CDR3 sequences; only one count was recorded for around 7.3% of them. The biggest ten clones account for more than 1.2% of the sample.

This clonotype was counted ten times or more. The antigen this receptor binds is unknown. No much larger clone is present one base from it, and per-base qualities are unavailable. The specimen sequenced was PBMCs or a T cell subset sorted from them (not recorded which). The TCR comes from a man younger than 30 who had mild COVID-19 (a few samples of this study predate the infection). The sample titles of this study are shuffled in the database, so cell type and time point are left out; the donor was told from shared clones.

The nucleotide sequence is given as TGTGCCAGCAGCCTCACGCGGACTAGCGCCGGGGAGCTGTTTTTT. This sequence encodes CASSLTRTSAGELFF. The receptor chain draws on TRBV7-2 and TRBJ2-2; 9 middle bases align to TRBD2. Reading from cysteine to phenylalanine, the CDR3 counts 15 amino acids. CDR3 DNA is the only sequence kept; it has 45 bases, read in frame from the first base. V and J are trimmed by 5 bases and 6 bases, and the gene matches miss 7 bases of the junction. CDR1 and CDR2 (SGHTA, FQGNSA) derive from the germline V gene.